This TCR beta chain was sequenced in a study of T cells in localized non-small cell lung cancer. Study-wide findings and caveats: The study detected a median 57 of the top 100 tumor clones in adjacent lung. Sequencing involved a lone tumor region, leaving heterogeneity possible. Density of T cells in blood, when higher, went with longer overall survival.

Produced via immunoSEQ multiplex PCR; TCRdb's table is partial and in-frame only. The sample contains more than 45,000 clones, roughly 85% of which appear only once. Notes on this clone: Its antigen remains unidentified.

Unmatched junction bases numbered 3, after V lost 6 bases and J lost 5 bases. CDR3 length: 14 amino acids. Germline-derived CDR1 and CDR2 are MNHEY and SVGAGI. The sequenced sample was peripheral blood, obtained before any cancer treatment. The V call is TRBV6-5, the J call TRBJ2-2; 10 nucleotides align to TRBD1. The clonotype originates from a male donor aged 60 or over with stage III squamous cell lung carcinoma. The CDR3 region has the DNA TGTGCCAGCAGGGGACAGGGGTCGACCGGGGAGCTGTTTTTT. This translates into CASRGQGSTGELFF.